The 20 T cell receptor beta chains below were found in one sample sequenced in a study of response to subunit inactivated influenza vaccine. Using its own MiXCR run on the RT-PCR reads, TCRdb lists one record per CDR3 protein. The sample contains 430,000 or so distinct CDR3 sequences, approximately 9.9% of which appear only once. The sample in question was PBMCs from blood, obtained roughly 6 weeks after vaccination. The source is a man aged 50 to 59 who received an inactivated influenza vaccine.

This clonotype was seen a handful of times. The chain joins TRBV11-2 to TRBJ2-7; the match to TRBD1 covers 10 bases. The CDR3 spans 15 residues. Germline trimming cut 4 bases from V and 7 bases from J; bases unmatched to any gene: 10. CDR1 is SGHAT and CDR2 is FQNNGV in the germline V gene. Here the CDR3 DNA reads TGTGCCAGCAGCTCCCGGGACAGGGGAGATAGGGAGCAGTACTTC. As protein: CASSSRDRGDREQYF.

J is TRBJ2-3 and V is TRBV7-3; D gene ambiguous. This CDR3 has 12 amino acids. Germline V lookup: CDR1 SGHTA, CDR2 FQGTGA. Trimming shortened V by 5 bases and J by 2 bases, and 5 bases separated the two germline ends. This chain's CDR3 is CASSNPTDTQYF. The CDR3 DNA reads as TGTGCCAGCAGCAACCCCACAGATACGCAGTATTTT.

The table lists this clonotype with many counts. V usage is TRBV5-1 and J usage is TRBJ2-3; 14 bases match TRBD2. The length of the CDR3 is 16 residues. CDR1 is SGHRS and CDR2 is YFSETQ in the germline V gene. Trimming took 3 bases from V and 5 from J; bases not matched to a gene: 5. This CDR3 is CASSSGLAGAKDTQYF. As DNA, the CDR3 is TGCGCCAGCAGCTCGGGACTAGCGGGAGCAAAAGATACGCAGTATTTT.

This clonotype turned up a few times. The chain carries TRBV20-1 and TRBJ2-3, with a possible D match to TRBD2 (6 bases). Trimming stripped 7 bases from V and 5 bases from J, with 16 bases between. The CDR3 spans 13 residues. Germline V gene data show CDR1 as DFQATT and CDR2 as SNEGSKA (reference sequence). CDR3 in DNA: TGCAGTGTCACACGCGCGGGGAGAGATACGCAGTATTTT. This translates into CSVTRAGRDTQYF.

V and J are TRBV20-1 and TRBJ2-1, with D perhaps given as TRBD1 or TRBD2 (5 bases each). The V gene's germline CDR1 is DFQATT and CDR2 SNEGSKA (reference sequence). The CDR3 sequence is 17 residues long. V lost 0 bases to trimming and J lost 5 bases, with 20 bases between them. The CDR3 loop reads CSARDDWGPTKNNEQFF. CDR3 DNA sequence: TGCAGTGCTAGAGATGACTGGGGACCGACTAAAAACAATGAGCAGTTCTTC.

The chain uses TRBV5-1 and TRBJ2-3, with TRBD2 as a possible D gene (5 bases). CDR3 size: 14 residues. Germline V CDR1 and CDR2: SGHRS, YFSETQ. V was clipped by 2 bases and J by 1 base, with 8 bases between them. The CDR3 bases are TGCGCCAGCAGCTTCGCGGGTCGCACAGATACGCAGTATTTT. Amino acids: CASSFAGRTDTQYF.

This rearrangement joins TRBV6-2 or TRBV6-3 to TRBJ1-3; D remains unclear. Germline V gene data show CDR1 as MNHEY and CDR2 as SVGEGT. V lost 6 bases and J lost 0, with 12 bases in between. The CDR3 covers 15 residues. CDR3 DNA: TGTGCCAGCAGCCGGACCGTTTTCTCTGGAAACACCATATATTTT. This codes for CASSRTVFSGNTIYF.

The chain has TRBV4-3 and TRBJ2-2, with D perhaps TRBD1 or TRBD2 (5 bases each). V was shortened by 2 bases and J by 5 bases, with 9 bases between the two germline ends. CDR1 and CDR2 (germline): LGHNA, YSLEER. The CDR3 runs to 14 residues. CDR3 sequence (DNA): TGCGCCAGCAGCCAAAGCAGGGAGACCGGGGAGCTGTTTTTT. Translation gives CASSQSRETGELFF.

This clonotype was counted only a few times. This rearrangement joins TRBV7-8 to TRBJ2-3; 8 nucleotides align to TRBD2. The CDR3 consists of 16 residues. With 1 base clipped from V and 1 base from J, the junction kept 4 bases outside the gene matches. Germline CDR1 is SGHVS and CDR2 is FQNEAQ. The CDR3 bases are TGTGCCAGCAGCTTAGTCGGGGGGGGACGCACAGATACGCAGTATTTT. Protein sequence: CASSLVGGGRTDTQYF.

This clonotype was picked up many times. This chain uses TRBV18 with TRBJ2-3; 7 nucleotides agree with TRBD1. The CDR3 is made up of 15 amino acids. Germline trimming cut 6 bases from V and 2 bases from J; bases unmatched to any gene: 8. Germline V gene lookup returns CDR1 KGHSH and CDR2 LQKENI. For the CDR3, the DNA is TGTGCCAGCTCCCTTACAGGGGCCGACACAGATACGCAGTATTTT. Its translation: CASSLTGADTDTQYF.

This clonotype was observed a few times. This chain joins TRBV5-1 and TRBJ2-7; unclear D gene. CDR1 SGHRS and CDR2 YFSETQ come from the germline V gene. The V end lost 4 bases, the J end lost 0 bases, and 14 bases lay between the germline ends. CDR3 length: 15 residues. The CDR3 sequence is CASSPGAIDSYEQYF. In DNA, the CDR3 is TGCGCCAGCAGCCCCGGAGCTATCGACTCCTACGAGCAGTACTTC.

This clonotype has only a few counts. The chain carries TRBV20-1 and TRBJ2-2; D is uncertain. V lost 3 bases to trimming and J lost 3 bases, with 14 bases between them. CDR1 and CDR2 (germline): DFQATT, SNEGSKA (reference sequence). The CDR3 is 15 residues long. The CDR3 loop reads CSASNYFGHTGELFF. In DNA, the CDR3 is TGCAGTGCTAGTAATTACTTCGGGCACACCGGGGAGCTGTTTTTT.

The rearrangement links TRBV18 to TRBJ2-3; 8 positions agree with TRBD1. Germline-derived CDR1 and CDR2 are KGHSH and LQKENI. This CDR3 is 16 amino acids long. Unmatched junction bases numbered 9, after V lost 7 bases and J lost 0 bases. The CDR3 reads CASLRDRPTSTDTQYF. The CDR3 nucleotides read TGTGCCAGCTTACGGGACAGGCCTACTAGCACAGATACGCAGTATTTT. The full variable domain, with the rest looked up from reference TRBV18 and TRBJ2-3, is NAGVMQNPRHLVRRRGQEARLRCSPMKGHSHVYWYRQLPEEGLKFMVYLQKENIIDESGMPKERFSAEFPKEGPSILRIQQVVRGDSAAYFCASLRDRPTSTDTQYFGPGTRLTVL.

This clonotype was seen many times. The CDR3 DNA reads as TGTGCCATCAGTGAGTCATGGCTAACAGTCGATGAAGCTTTCTTT. Protein sequence: CAISESWLTVDEAFF. V usage is TRBV10-3 and J usage is TRBJ1-1; the D is unclear. This CDR3 contains 15 residues. The V end lost 0 bases, the J end lost 7 bases, and 15 bases lay between the germline ends. Germline lookup yields CDR1 ENHRY and CDR2 SYGVKD.

In its sample, this clonotype was seen a few times. V usage is TRBV3-1 and J usage is TRBJ2-7, with D unclear. The length of the CDR3 is 14 residues. V lost 6 bases and J 2 bases, leaving 14 bases between the germline ends. Germline CDR1 reads LGHDT; CDR2 reads YNNKEL (reference sequence). The DNA of the CDR3 is TGTGCCAGCAGTCCCACCCTGGCGGCCTACGAGCAGTACTTC. Translation gives CASSPTLAAYEQYF.

The chain has TRBV20-1 and TRBJ1-4, with 7 bases aligning to TRBD1. From germline, CDR1 is DFQATT and CDR2 SNEGSKA (reference sequence). The V and J ends lost 5 bases and 3 bases, in that order; junction bases with no gene match: 9. The CDR3 runs 15 residues. The chain's CDR3 is CSAADRDLSNEKLFF. DNA of the CDR3: TGCAGTGCTGCAGACAGGGACCTATCTAATGAAAAACTGTTTTTT.

The genes are TRBV20-1 and TRBJ1-4; the match to TRBD1 covers 8 bases. The J segment lost 6 bases and the V segment lost 0 bases, leaving 3 bases of the junction unmatched. CDR3 length: 14 residues. CDR1 and CDR2 (germline): DFQATT, SNEGSKA (reference sequence). The CDR3: CSAREGQGYEKLFF. CDR3 coding DNA: TGCAGTGCTAGAGAAGGACAGGGATATGAAAAACTGTTTTTT.

This sequence joins TRBV7-9 and TRBJ2-7; 11 nucleotides align to TRBD1. The CDR3 runs 16 residues. The V gene's germline CDR1 is SEHNR and CDR2 FQNEAQ (reference sequence). V was clipped by 1 base and J by 3 bases; unmatched bases: 5. The CDR3 loop reads CASSLVGQGVSYEQYF. The DNA of the CDR3 is TGTGCCAGCAGCTTAGTGGGACAGGGGGTAAGCTACGAGCAGTACTTC.

This clonotype was counted many times. V usage is TRBV12-3 or TRBV12-4 and J usage is TRBJ2-7; D gene unclear. The ends were cut back, 5 bases at V and 4 bases at J, with 9 bases in the middle. The CDR3 has 12 residues. The CDR3 loop reads CASSAAGYEQYF. CDR3 sequence (DNA): TGTGCCAGCAGTGCCGCTGGGTACGAGCAGTACTTC.

The chain couples TRBV6-5 to TRBJ2-3; TRBD1 agrees at 7 bases. The V segment lost 0 bases and the J segment 6 bases; nucleotides outside the gene matches: 12. This CDR3 region has 17 residues. The germline CDR1 and CDR2 sequences are MNHEY and SVGAGI. The CDR3 DNA sequence: TGTGCCAGCAGTTACTCCCAGACAGGGAGCCCCTTGGATACGCAGTATTTT. Translating it yields CASSYSQTGSPLDTQYF.